The rows below give T cell receptor beta chains drawn from one sample of a study of T cells after yellow fever vaccination. Each CDR3 protein gets one entry after TCRdb re-called the 5' RACE reads with MiXCR. The repertoire holds about 630,000 distinct CDR3 sequences, with roughly 12% as singletons. Sequencing was performed on PBMCs, taken on the day of the yellow fever booster vaccination. The receptors come from a man aged 30 to 45 who received the YFV17D yellow fever vaccine. CDR3s include the opening cysteine and the closing phenylalanine or tryptophan. A D gene is named only where the DNA matches it firmly. Size values are once, few and many counts, or a class for expanded clones, and some rows have none.

clone_size	v_call	j_call	d_call	cdr3_nt	cdr3_aa
many	TRBV29-1	TRBJ1-3	NA	TGCAGCGTTGGGACTGACTCTGGAAACACCATATATTTT	CSVGTDSGNTIYF
few	TRBV24-1	TRBJ2-2	NA	TGTGCCACCAGTGACTCCTGGGGATATCACACCGGGGAGCTGTTTTTT	CATSDSWGYHTGELFF
few	TRBV5-1	TRBJ2-3	TRBD2	TGCGCCAGCAGCTACCCAGCGGGAGAGATCACAGATACGCAGTATTTT	CASSYPAGEITDTQYF
NA	TRBV14	TRBJ2-1	NA	TGTGCCAGCAGTCCTTGGGACCACAATGAGCAGTTCTTC	CASSPWDHNEQFF
NA	TRBV2	TRBJ2-7	TRBD2	TGTGCCAGCAGTGAAGGGACTAGCGGAACGTACGAGCAGTACTTC	CASSEGTSGTYEQYF
few	TRBV7-3	TRBJ2-2	NA	TGTGCCAGCAGCCGCGTGCGGGCGAACACCGGGGAGCTGTTTTTT	CASSRVRANTGELFF
NA	TRBV7-9	TRBJ2-7	NA	TGTGCCAGCCGACCATACCCGGACGAGCAGTACTTC	CASRPYPDEQYF
few	TRBV4-3	TRBJ2-3	TRBD2	TGCGCCAGCAGCCAAGAAGGTAGCGGGAGGGGAAATACGCAGTATTTT	CASSQEGSGRGNTQYF
few	TRBV29-1	TRBJ1-1	NA	TGCAGCGGTGGGGCCCGGAACACTGAAGCTTTCTTT	CSGGARNTEAFF
NA	TRBV9	TRBJ2-3	TRBD2	TGTGCCAGCACCCAAACCGGGACTAGCGGGTCCCATGCGCAGTATTTT	CASTQTGTSGSHAQYF
NA	TRBV20-1	TRBJ2-1	TRBD2	TGCAGTGCTAGAGATACCGTCCAACTAAAACTAGCGGGAGGTGAGCAGTTCTTC	CSARDTVQLKLAGGEQFF
NA	TRBV10-2	TRBJ2-3	NA	TGCGCCAGCATGGGAATCACGGATACGCAGTATTTT	CASMGITDTQYF
few	TRBV12-3/TRBV12-4	TRBJ2-5	TRBD1	TGTGCCAGCAGTTACCCAGGGGGCGCCCAAGAGACCCAGTACTTC	CASSYPGGAQETQYF
few	TRBV19	TRBJ2-5	TRBD1	TGTGCCAGTAGTGCGACAGGGAAGCGGACACCACAAGAGACCCAGTACTTC	CASSATGKRTPQETQYF
few	TRBV10-3	TRBJ2-3	NA	TGTGCCATCAGTAGCGAGCTCACAGATACGCAGTATTTT	CAISSELTDTQYF
few	TRBV5-1	TRBJ1-2	NA	TGCGCCAGCAGCCGGGGGGAGGACATCTATGGCTACACCTTC	CASSRGEDIYGYTF
few	TRBV7-8	TRBJ2-2	NA	TGTGCCAGCAGCTTAGTGGCGGGAACGTGGACCGGGGAGCTGTTTTTT	CASSLVAGTWTGELFF
NA	TRBV10-3	TRBJ2-7	NA	TGTGCCATCAGTGAGTCGGGGCGGAGTGGGTACGAGCAGTACTTC	CAISESGRSGYEQYF
NA	TRBV27	TRBJ2-7	TRBD2	TGTGCCAGCAGTGGCGGGACTAGCGGGAAGGGGGAGCAGTACTTC	CASSGGTSGKGEQYF
few	TRBV30	TRBJ1-2	NA	TGTGCCTGGAGTGTAATGGTGGGGAGCTATGGCTACACCTTC	CAWSVMVGSYGYTF
NA	TRBV7-8	TRBJ1-4	NA	TGTGCCAGCAGCCCCGGGACAAAGAGTGAAAAACTGTTTTTT	CASSPGTKSEKLFF
NA	TRBV29-1	TRBJ2-3	NA	TGCAGCGTTGTTCCGAGCGGAGATACGCAGTATTTT	CSVVPSGDTQYF
few	TRBV3-1	TRBJ1-2	NA	TGTGCCAGCAGCCCATCACCCCTAGGATCGGGCTACACCTTC	CASSPSPLGSGYTF
few	TRBV21-1	TRBJ2-1	NA	TGTGCCAGCAGCATCGGGAACCCGGGACGCACCCGTTACAATGAGCAGTTCTTC	CASSIGNPGRTRYNEQFF
NA	TRBV30	TRBJ2-2	TRBD1	TGTGCCTGCCGTGCTGGGACAGGGTCCAGGGAGCTGTTTTTT	CACRAGTGSRELFF
few	TRBV20-1	TRBJ1-2	NA	TGCAGTGCTAGAAGCAGGGGCGAGGAGTATTACTATGGCTACACCTTC	CSARSRGEEYYYGYTF
NA	TRBV9	TRBJ2-7	NA	TGTGCCAGCAGCGTAGGCGAAGGGGCCGAGCAGTACTTC	CASSVGEGAEQYF
few	TRBV4-3	TRBJ1-2	NA	TGCGCCAGCAGCCAAGTCGGGACTCACGGCTACACCTTC	CASSQVGTHGYTF
NA	TRBV4-2	TRBJ2-7	TRBD2	TGTGCCAGCAGCCAAGTAAGCGGGAGTGGGTACGAGCAGTACTTC	CASSQVSGSGYEQYF
NA	TRBV6-1	TRBJ2-2	TRBD1	TGTGCCAGCAGTGGGACAGGGGGCGGGGAGCTGTTTTTT	CASSGTGGGELFF
NA	TRBV10-3	TRBJ2-7	TRBD1	TGTGCCATCAGTGCTCAGGGGGTTCCATCCTACGAGCAGTACTTC	CAISAQGVPSYEQYF
NA	TRBV2	TRBJ2-5	TRBD2	TGTGCCAGCAGTGAAGCGCTGATAGCGGGAGGGCCCGGGGAAGAGACCCAGTACTTC	CASSEALIAGGPGEETQYF
few	TRBV20-1	TRBJ1-2	TRBD1	TGCAGTGCCAGAACAGGGGGAGTTAACTATGGCTACACCTTC	CSARTGGVNYGYTF
NA	TRBV7-8	TRBJ2-3	NA	TGTGCCAGCAGCTTGGGACCGCTGAACACAGATACGCAGTATTTT	CASSLGPLNTDTQYF
few	TRBV28	TRBJ2-3	TRBD2	TGTGCCAGCAGTTCTCCGGGACTAGCCCTAGCTACGCAGTATTTT	CASSSPGLALATQYF
NA	TRBV6-2/TRBV6-3	TRBJ2-3	NA	TGTGCCAGCAGTTACTCGGGGGGGCGTACGCCGTATTTT	CASSYSGGRTPYF
few	TRBV18	TRBJ2-1	NA	TGTGCCAGCTCGGCAGACTCCCGAGAGGATGAGCAGTTCTTC	CASSADSREDEQFF
NA	TRBV5-1	TRBJ2-4	TRBD1	TGCGCCAGCAGCTTGGAGGGGACAGCGCTAGCCAAAAACATTCAGTACTTC	CASSLEGTALAKNIQYF
NA	TRBV7-2	TRBJ1-2	TRBD1	TGTGCCAGCGGAAAGACAGGGGATTACTATGGCTACACCTTC	CASGKTGDYYGYTF
few	TRBV27	TRBJ2-1	NA	TGTGCCAGCAGCCCACGGGGGTGGAATGAGCAGTTCTTC	CASSPRGWNEQFF
NA	TRBV6-1	TRBJ2-3	NA	TGTGCCAGCACAGGCCCCAATCAAGCAGATACGCAGTATTTT	CASTGPNQADTQYF
few	TRBV7-8	TRBJ2-2	TRBD1	TGTGCCAGCAGCTCGAAGACAGGGGGGTCCTACACCGGGGAGCTGTTTTTT	CASSSKTGGSYTGELFF
NA	TRBV5-1	TRBJ2-5	NA	TGCGCCAGCAGCTTGGAACAGGGAAGGAATTGGGAAGAGACCCAGTACTTC	CASSLEQGRNWEETQYF
NA	TRBV18	TRBJ2-1	TRBD1	TGTGCCAGCTCACCACGGCGAGACAGGGCTGGAAATGGGCAGTTCTTC	CASSPRRDRAGNGQFF
NA	TRBV10-3	TRBJ1-1	NA	TGTGCCGTCCGAGTAGAGGGAGCTGAAGCTTTCTTT	CAVRVEGAEAFF
few	TRBV11-2	TRBJ2-2	TRBD2	TGTGCCAGCAGCTGGGGACTAGCGGGAGCGAACACCGGGGAGCTGTTTTTT	CASSWGLAGANTGELFF
NA	TRBV12-3/TRBV12-4	TRBJ2-7	TRBD1	TGTGCCAGCAGTCCCGACAGGGGGCCTTCCTACGAGCAGTACTTC	CASSPDRGPSYEQYF
few	TRBV14	TRBJ1-1	NA	TGTGCCAGCAGCCGGCAGGCTATGAACACTGAAGCTTTCTTT	CASSRQAMNTEAFF